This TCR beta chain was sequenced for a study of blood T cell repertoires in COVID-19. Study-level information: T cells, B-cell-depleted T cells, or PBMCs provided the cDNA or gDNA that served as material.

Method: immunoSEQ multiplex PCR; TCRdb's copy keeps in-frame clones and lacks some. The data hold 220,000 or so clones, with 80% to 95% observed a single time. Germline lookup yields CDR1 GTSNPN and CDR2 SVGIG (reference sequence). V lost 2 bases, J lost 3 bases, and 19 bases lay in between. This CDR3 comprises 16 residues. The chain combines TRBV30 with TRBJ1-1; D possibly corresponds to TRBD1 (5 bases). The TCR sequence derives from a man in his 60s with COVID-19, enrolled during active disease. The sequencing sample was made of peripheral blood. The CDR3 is CAWSFPGLGNHTEAFF. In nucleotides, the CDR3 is TGTGCCTGGAGTTTTCCGGGACTGGGAAATCACACTGAAGCTTTCTTT.